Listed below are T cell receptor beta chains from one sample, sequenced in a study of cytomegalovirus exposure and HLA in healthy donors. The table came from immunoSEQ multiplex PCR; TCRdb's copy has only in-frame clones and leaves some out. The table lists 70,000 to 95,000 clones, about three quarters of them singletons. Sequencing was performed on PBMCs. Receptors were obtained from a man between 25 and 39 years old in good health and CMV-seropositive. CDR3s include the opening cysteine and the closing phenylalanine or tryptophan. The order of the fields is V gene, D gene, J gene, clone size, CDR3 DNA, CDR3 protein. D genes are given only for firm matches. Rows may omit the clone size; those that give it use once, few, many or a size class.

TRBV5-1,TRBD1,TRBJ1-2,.,TGCGCCAGCAGCTTGGACGGGACAGGGGATAGAGGCTACACCTTC,CASSLDGTGDRGYTF
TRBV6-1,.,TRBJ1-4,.,TGTGCCAGCAGTGACGGGACTGCAACTAATGAAAAACTGTTTTTT,CASSDGTATNEKLFF
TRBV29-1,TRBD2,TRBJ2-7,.,TGCAGCGTGGAAACCGGACTAGAGCACGAGCAGTACTTC,CSVETGLEHEQYF
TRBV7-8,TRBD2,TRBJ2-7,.,TGTGCCAGCAGCTTATTAGCGGGGGCTGGCTACGAGCAGTACTTC,CASSLLAGAGYEQYF
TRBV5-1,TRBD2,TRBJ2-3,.,TGCGCCAGCAGCCCGGGACTAGCGGGGGGGCCAGGGGCAGATACGCAGTATTTT,CASSPGLAGGPGADTQYF
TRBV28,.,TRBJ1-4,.,TGTGCCAGCAGCCCCATCCTTACAGGATTACCAGATGAAAAACTGTTTTTT,CASSPILTGLPDEKLFF
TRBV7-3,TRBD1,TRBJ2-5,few,TGTGCCAGCAGCTTAGAAGCCGCAGGGGGTGTAGAGACCCAGTACTTC,CASSLEAAGGVETQYF
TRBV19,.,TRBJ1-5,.,TGTGCCAGTAGTATGAGGGCACAGGGTGGTCGGGGCAATCAGCCCCAGCATTTT,CASSMRAQGGRGNQPQHF
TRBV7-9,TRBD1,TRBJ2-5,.,TGTGCCAGCAGTTCTGACAGGGGGTCGGAAGAGACCCAGTACTTC,CASSSDRGSEETQYF
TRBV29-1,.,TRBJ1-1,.,TGCAGCGTTGAGGGTCAGGGGTGGGGCACTGAAGCTTTCTTT,CSVEGQGWGTEAFF
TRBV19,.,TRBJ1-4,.,TGTGCCACGAAGAGTCAAAATTATGAAAAACTGTTTTTT,CATKSQNYEKLFF
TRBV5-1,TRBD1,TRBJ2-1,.,TGCGCCAGCAGCTCGGGGAAGACAGGGGGAAATGAGCAGTTCTTC,CASSSGKTGGNEQFF
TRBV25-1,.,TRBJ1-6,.,TGTGCCAGCAGTGAAGAGGCAGGGAATTCACCCCTCCACTTT,CASSEEAGNSPLHF
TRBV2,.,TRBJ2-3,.,TGTGCCAGCAGGTCCTACACAGATACGCAGTATTTT,CASRSYTDTQYF
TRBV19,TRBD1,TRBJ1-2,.,TGTGCCAGTATCGAACAGGGGGGACGGGGATATGGCTACACCTTC,CASIEQGGRGYGYTF
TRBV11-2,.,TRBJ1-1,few,TGTGCCAGCAGCTCGGGACAGAACACTGAAGCTTTCTTT,CASSSGQNTEAFF
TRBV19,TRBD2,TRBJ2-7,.,TGTGCCAGTAGCATCTGGCTAGCGGGAGTTAACGAGCAGTACTTC,CASSIWLAGVNEQYF
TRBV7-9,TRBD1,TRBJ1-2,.,TGTGCCAGCAGCGGATGGACAGGGATCAACTATGGCTACACCTTC,CASSGWTGINYGYTF
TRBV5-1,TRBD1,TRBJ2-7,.,TGCGCCAGCAGGACAGGGATTACCTACGAGCAGTACTTC,CASRTGITYEQYF
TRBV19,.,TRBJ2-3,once,TGTGCCAGTAGTCACAGGTGGGATACGCAGTATTTT,CASSHRWDTQYF
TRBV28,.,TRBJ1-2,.,TGTGCCAGCAGTTCCGGGATCTATGGCTACACCTTC,CASSSGIYGYTF
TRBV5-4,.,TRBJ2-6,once,TGTGCCAGCAGCTTAAGGGGGTCTGGGGCCAACGTCCTGACTTTC,CASSLRGSGANVLTF
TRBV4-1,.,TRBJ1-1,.,TGCGCCAGCAGCCTTGAAGAGGCCAGGGGCGGTGAAGCTTTCTTT,CASSLEEARGGEAFF
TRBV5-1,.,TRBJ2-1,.,TGCGCCAGCAGCGTGACAGATGAGCAGTTCTTC,CASSVTDEQFF
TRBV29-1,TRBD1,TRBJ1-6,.,TGCAGCGTTCAGGCAGGGGGTAATTCACCCCTCCACTTT,CSVQAGGNSPLHF
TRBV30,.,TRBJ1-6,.,TGTGCCTGGAGTGTGGAGGGGATTGACTCACCCCTCCACTTT,CAWSVEGIDSPLHF
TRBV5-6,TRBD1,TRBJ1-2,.,TGTGCCAGCAGCTTAAGGGACAGGACAGGGAATATCGGCTACACCTTC,CASSLRDRTGNIGYTF
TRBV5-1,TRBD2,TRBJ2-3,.,TGCGCCAGCAGCTTCCGAGGGGCGGGGGGGCAAGCAGATACGCAGTATTTT,CASSFRGAGGQADTQYF
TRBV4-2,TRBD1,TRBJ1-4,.,TGTGCCAGCAGCCGACAGGGTATGAGGTTTGGATGGTGGGGATTTCCTGAAAAACTGTTTTTT,CASSRQGMRFGWWGFPEKLFF
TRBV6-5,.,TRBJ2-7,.,TGTGCCAGCAGTTACAGTACAGCGGGCTACGAGCAGTACTTC,CASSYSTAGYEQYF
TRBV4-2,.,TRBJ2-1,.,TGTGCCAGCAGCCAAGATTGGTCCAGGAGGCCCTACAATGAGCAGTTCTTC,CASSQDWSRRPYNEQFF
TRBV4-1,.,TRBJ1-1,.,TGCGCCAGCAGCCAAGGGTTACGGGTGGGGAACACTGAAGCTTTCTTT,CASSQGLRVGNTEAFF
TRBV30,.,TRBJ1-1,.,TGTGCCTGGCGGGGGGGGAACACTGAAGCTTTCTTT,CAWRGGNTEAFF
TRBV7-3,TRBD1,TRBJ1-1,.,TGTGCCAGCAGCTTAAGGGGCAGGGGGACTGAAGCTTTCTTT,CASSLRGRGTEAFF
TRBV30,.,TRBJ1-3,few,TGTGCCTGGAGTGTACCAGGGACTGGAAACACCATATATTTT,CAWSVPGTGNTIYF
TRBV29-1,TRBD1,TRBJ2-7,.,TGCAGCGCCGCAGGACAGGGGGCTAACGAGCAGTACTTC,CSAAGQGANEQYF
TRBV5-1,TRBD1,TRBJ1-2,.,TGCGCCAGCAAGTTACAGGGGGCCTCATCTAACTATGGCTACACCTTC,CASKLQGASSNYGYTF
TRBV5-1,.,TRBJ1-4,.,TGCGCCAGCAGCTCTGGCCGCTCGGGAACGGAAACTAATGAAAAACTGTTTTTT,CASSSGRSGTETNEKLFF
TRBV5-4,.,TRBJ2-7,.,TGTGCCAGCAGCTTAGAACAGGGATCCTACGAGCAGTACTTC,CASSLEQGSYEQYF
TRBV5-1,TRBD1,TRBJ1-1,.,TGCGCCAGCAGCTTCTCAACCGGGACAGGGCAAACTGAAGCTTTCTTT,CASSFSTGTGQTEAFF
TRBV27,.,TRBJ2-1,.,TGTGCCAGCAGTTTATTCTGGGGTTTTGCCACCGAAACTAGCTACAATGAGCAGTTCTTC,CASSLFWGFATETSYNEQFF
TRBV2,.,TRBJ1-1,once,TGTGCCAGCATTCCAGGGAAGTGGATGAATACTGAAGCTTTCTTT,CASIPGKWMNTEAFF
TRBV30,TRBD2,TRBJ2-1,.,TGTGCCTGGAGTTCGACTAGCGGGAGTTTCGATGAGCAGTTCTTC,CAWSSTSGSFDEQFF
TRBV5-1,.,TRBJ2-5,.,TGCGCCAGCAGCCCCATCGGCGGCAAAGAGACCCAGTACTTC,CASSPIGGKETQYF
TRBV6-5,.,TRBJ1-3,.,TGTGCCAGCACTTTCGCGTCTACTGGTGGAAACACCATATATTTT,CASTFASTGGNTIYF
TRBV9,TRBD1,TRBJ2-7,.,TGTGCCAGCAGCGCCCCGACAGGGTCCTACGAGCAGTACTTC,CASSAPTGSYEQYF
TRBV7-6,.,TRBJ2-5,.,TGTGCCAGCAGCTTAGGGTCGCGAGAGACCCAGTACTTC,CASSLGSRETQYF
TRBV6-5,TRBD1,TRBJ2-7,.,TGTGCCAGCAGTTACGGCTACAGGGGGCTATACGAGCAGTACTTC,CASSYGYRGLYEQYF
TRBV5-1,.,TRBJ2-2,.,TGCGCCAGCAGCCCCCTTAGCGTTCTTCAGACCGGGGAGCTGTTTTTT,CASSPLSVLQTGELFF
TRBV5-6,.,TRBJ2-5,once,TGTGCCAGCAGCTCGAGGGGGGAGACCCAGTACTTC,CASSSRGETQYF
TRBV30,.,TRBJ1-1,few,TGTGCCTGGAGTCGGCCCCGGGTCTTT,CAWSRPRVF
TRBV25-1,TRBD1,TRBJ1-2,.,TGTGCCAGCAGTTTTAAATCCGGGACAGGGATTGGCTACACCTTC,CASSFKSGTGIGYTF
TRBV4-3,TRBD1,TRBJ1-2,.,TGCGCCAGCAGCCAAGCCCCAGGGGGCCGTGGCTATGGCTACACCTTC,CASSQAPGGRGYGYTF
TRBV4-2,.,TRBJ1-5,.,TGTGCCAGCAGCCAAGATTTGACAGGAGCTTATCAGCCCCAGCATTTT,CASSQDLTGAYQPQHF
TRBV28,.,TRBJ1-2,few,TGTGCCAGCAGTTTATCTACTCTTTATGGCTACACCTTC,CASSLSTLYGYTF